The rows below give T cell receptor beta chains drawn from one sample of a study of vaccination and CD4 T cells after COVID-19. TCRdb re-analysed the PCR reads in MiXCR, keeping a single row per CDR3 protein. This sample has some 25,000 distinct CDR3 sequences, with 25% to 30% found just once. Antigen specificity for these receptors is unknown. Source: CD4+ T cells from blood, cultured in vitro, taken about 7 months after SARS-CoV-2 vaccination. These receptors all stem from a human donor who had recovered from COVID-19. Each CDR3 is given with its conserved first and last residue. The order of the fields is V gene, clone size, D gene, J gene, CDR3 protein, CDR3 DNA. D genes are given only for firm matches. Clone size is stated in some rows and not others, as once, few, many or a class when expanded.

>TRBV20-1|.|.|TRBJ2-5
CSATLWGTSLQETQYF
TGCAGTGCTACGCTCTGGGGGACATCGCTCCAAGAGACCCAGTACTTC
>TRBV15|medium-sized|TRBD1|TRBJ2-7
CATSRDRTGADEQYF
TGTGCCACCAGCAGAGACCGGACAGGGGCAGACGAGCAGTACTTC
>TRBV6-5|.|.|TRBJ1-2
CASSYSPGGRSGGYTF
TGTGCCAGCAGTTACTCCCCCGGGGGGCGTTCGGGTGGCTACACCTTC
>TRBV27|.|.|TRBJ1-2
CASSLSRWASYGYTF
TGTGCCAGCAGTTTATCGCGGTGGGCCAGCTATGGCTACACCTTC
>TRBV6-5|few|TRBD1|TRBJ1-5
CASSSVLGQGTYSNQPQHF
TGTGCCAGCAGTTCAGTCCTCGGACAGGGTACTTATAGCAATCAGCCCCAGCATTTT
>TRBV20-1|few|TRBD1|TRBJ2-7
CSASKATGGNYEQYF
TGCAGTGCTAGCAAAGCGACAGGGGGGAATTACGAGCAGTACTTC
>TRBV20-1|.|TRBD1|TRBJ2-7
CSVHRDRPPYEQYF
TGCAGTGTTCACCGGGACAGGCCACCCTACGAGCAGTACTTC
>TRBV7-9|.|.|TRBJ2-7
CASSPGDRVYREGYEQYF
TGTGCCAGCAGCCCGGGGGACAGGGTGTATCGGGAGGGGTACGAGCAGTACTTC
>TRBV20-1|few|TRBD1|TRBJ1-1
CSAHDRGYTEAFF
TGCAGTGCCCACGACAGGGGATACACTGAAGCTTTCTTT
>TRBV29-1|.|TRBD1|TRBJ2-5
CSVEYLRGRKETQYF
TGCAGCGTTGAATATCTCAGGGGGCGTAAAGAGACCCAGTACTTC
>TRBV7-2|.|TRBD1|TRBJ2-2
CAGTRGQFTGELFF
TGTGCCGGCACCAGGGGGCAATTCACCGGGGAGCTGTTTTTT
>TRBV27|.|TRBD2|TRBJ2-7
CASSFRLAGAEQYF
TGTGCCAGCAGTTTTCGGCTAGCGGGAGCCGAGCAGTACTTC
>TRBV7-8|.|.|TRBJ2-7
CASSLMRRTFYEQYF
TGTGCCAGCAGCTTAATGAGACGGACTTTCTACGAGCAGTACTTC
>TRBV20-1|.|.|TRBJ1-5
CSARDRWVRSNQPQHF
TGCAGTGCTAGAGATAGGTGGGTTAGGAGCAATCAGCCCCAGCATTTT
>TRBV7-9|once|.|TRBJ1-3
CASSSTSQGGNTIYF
TGTGCCAGCAGCTCGACATCCCAGGGCGGAAACACCATATATTTT
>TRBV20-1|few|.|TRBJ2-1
CSATRLAGYNEQFF
TGCAGTGCAACCCGACTGGCGGGATACAATGAGCAGTTCTTC
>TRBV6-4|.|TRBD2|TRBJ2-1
CASRDRLAGEQFF
TGTGCCAGCAGGGATAGACTAGCGGGTGAGCAGTTCTTC
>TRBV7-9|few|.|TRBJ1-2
CASSFRQGGTNYGYTF
TGTGCCAGCAGCTTTCGCCAGGGTGGTACTAACTATGGCTACACCTTC
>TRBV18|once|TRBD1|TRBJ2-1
CASSPGGQATNEQFF
TGTGCCAGCTCACCGGGGGGACAGGCGACCAATGAGCAGTTCTTC
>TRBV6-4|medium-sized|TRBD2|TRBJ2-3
CASSEGREVTDTQYF
TGTGCCAGCAGTGAGGGGCGGGAGGTGACGGATACGCAGTATTTT
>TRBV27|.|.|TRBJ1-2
CASSDTGFGNYGYTF
TGTGCCAGCAGCGATACAGGCTTCGGTAACTATGGCTACACCTTC
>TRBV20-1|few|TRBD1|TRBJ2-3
CSPSGGTGATDTQYF
TGCAGTCCCTCCGGCGGGACAGGGGCTACAGATACGCAGTATTTT
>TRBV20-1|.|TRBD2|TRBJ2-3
CSASVLAGGPIADTQYF
TGCAGTGCTAGCGTCCTAGCGGGAGGGCCTATTGCAGATACGCAGTATTTT
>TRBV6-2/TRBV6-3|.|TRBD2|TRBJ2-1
CASRQRTSLADEQFF
TGTGCCAGCAGACAGCGGACTAGCCTAGCGGATGAGCAGTTCTTC
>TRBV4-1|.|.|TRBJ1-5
CASSQEFQGQMRPQHF
TGCGCCAGCAGCCAAGAATTCCAGGGGCAGATGCGGCCCCAGCATTTT
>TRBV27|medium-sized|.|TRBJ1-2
CASSGRAGIGYTF
TGTGCCAGCAGCGGGCGGGCAGGGATTGGCTACACCTTC
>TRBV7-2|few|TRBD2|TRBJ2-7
CASSLVLHSPGLAGGYEQYF
TGTGCCAGCAGCTTAGTATTACACAGCCCGGGACTAGCGGGAGGATACGAGCAGTACTTC